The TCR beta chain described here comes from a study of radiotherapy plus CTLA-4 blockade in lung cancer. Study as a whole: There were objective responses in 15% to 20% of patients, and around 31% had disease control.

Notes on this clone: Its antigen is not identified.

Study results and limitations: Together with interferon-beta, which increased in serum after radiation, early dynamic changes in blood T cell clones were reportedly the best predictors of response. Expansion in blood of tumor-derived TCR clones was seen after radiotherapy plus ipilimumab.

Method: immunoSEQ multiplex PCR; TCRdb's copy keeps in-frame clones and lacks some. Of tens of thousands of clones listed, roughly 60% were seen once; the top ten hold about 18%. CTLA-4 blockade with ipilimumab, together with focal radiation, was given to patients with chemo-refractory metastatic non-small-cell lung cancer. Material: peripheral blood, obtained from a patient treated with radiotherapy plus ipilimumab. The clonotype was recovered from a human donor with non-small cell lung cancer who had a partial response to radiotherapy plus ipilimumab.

CDR3 residues: CASSSVSGPRQETQYF. The CDR3 DNA reads TGTGCCAGCAGCTCAGTAAGCGGGCCCCGGCAAGAGACCCAGTACTTC. The rearrangement uses TRBV7-9 and TRBJ2-5, with TRBD2 as a possible D gene (6 bases). V was trimmed by 4 bases and J by 2 bases, leaving 17 bases between them. The CDR3 sequence is 16 residues long. Germline assignment: CDR1 SEHNR and CDR2 FQNEAQ (reference sequence).